A single sample is the source of the 23 T cell receptor beta chains below, sequenced in a study of cytomegalovirus exposure and HLA in healthy donors. The study ran its PCR with 60 Vbeta and 13 Jbeta primers. The table came from immunoSEQ multiplex PCR; TCRdb's copy has only in-frame clones and leaves some out. The sample lists roughly 100,000 clones; roughly 80% were seen once. The specimen was PBMCs. These receptors were obtained from a man aged 25 to 40 in good health and CMV-seropositive.

The chain joins TRBV30 to TRBJ1-4, with 8 bases matching TRBD1. Trimming removed 1 base from V and 7 bases from J; junction bases left unmatched: 11. This CDR3 has 16 residues. Germline CDR1 reads GTSNPN; CDR2 reads SVGIG (reference sequence). The CDR3 loop is CAWSGARTGSIEKLFF. The CDR3 DNA follows: TGTGCCTGGAGTGGGGCAAGGACAGGGTCGATTGAAAAACTGTTTTTT.

The chain couples TRBV7-6 to TRBJ2-3; 7 bases fit TRBD1. The CDR3 has 17 residues. J was trimmed by 4 bases and V by 1 base; bases with no gene match: 11. Germline V gene sequence: CDR1 SGHVS, CDR2 FNYEAQ. The CDR3 nucleotides read TGTGCCAGCAGCTTAGACCCGGGAAGCAGGGGGTCAGATACGCAGTATTTT. The encoded protein is CASSLDPGSRGSDTQYF.

This chain connects TRBV19 to TRBJ2-1; 16 bases are shared with TRBD2. Per the germline V gene, CDR1 is LNHDA and CDR2 is SQIVND (reference sequence). CDR3 length equals 17 residues. With V trimmed by 4 bases and J by 7 bases, 7 bases remained unmatched. CDR3 sequence: CASSTLGTSGGGNEQFF. CDR3 coding DNA: TGTGCCAGTAGTACCCTCGGGACTAGCGGGGGGGGAAATGAGCAGTTCTTC.

The rearrangement links TRBV7-2 to TRBJ1-2; D unclear. The CDR3 consists of 13 residues. Germline CDR1 SGHTA, CDR2 FQGNSA. Trimming cost V 3 bases and J 7 bases, with 12 bases left between them. CDR3 DNA: TGTGCCAGCAGCTTTGGAGGGCGCCGTGGCTACACCTTC. It specifies CASSFGGRRGYTF.

The rearrangement joins TRBV11-2 to TRBJ2-7, with 7 bases matching TRBD1. The CDR3 length is 14 residues. J was trimmed by 3 bases and V by 0 bases; bases with no gene match: 2. From germline, CDR1 is SGHAT and CDR2 FQNNGV. CDR3 DNA: TGTGCCAGCAGCTTAGACGCAGGGGGCTACGAGCAGTACTTC. It codes for CASSLDAGGYEQYF.

V gene TRBV7-9 combines with J gene TRBJ2-3; 11 bases agree with TRBD2. Looked up from germline, CDR1 is SEHNR and CDR2 is FQNEAQ (reference sequence). The J segment lost 2 bases and the V segment lost 3 bases, leaving 10 bases of the junction unmatched. CDR3 length: 18 amino acids. This CDR3 reads CASSFPLAGGVTTDTQYF. The DNA for the CDR3 is TGTGCCAGCAGCTTTCCCCTAGCGGGGGGCGTTACCACAGATACGCAGTATTTT. The full variable domain, with the rest looked up from reference TRBV7-9 and TRBJ2-3, is DTGVSQNPRHKITKRGQNVTFRCDPISEHNRLYWYRQTLGQGPEFLTYFQNEAQLEKSRLLSDRFSAERPKGSFSTLEIQRTEQGDSAMYLCASSFPLAGGVTTDTQYFGPGTRLTVL.

The chain recombines TRBV5-5 with TRBJ1-1; D might be TRBD1 (6 bases). From germline, CDR1 is SGHKS and CDR2 YYEKEE (reference sequence). This CDR3 region has 15 residues. V lost 4 bases to trimming and J lost 4 bases, with 17 bases between them. Here the CDR3 DNA reads TGTGCCAGCAGCGATGACCCAAGGGGGATCACTGAAGCTTTCTTT. As protein: CASSDDPRGITEAFF.

The chain carries TRBV28 and TRBJ2-2; 7 bases match TRBD1. With V trimmed by 6 bases and J by 1 base, 5 bases remained unmatched. This CDR3 is built from 15 residues. Germline CDR1 is MDHEN and CDR2 is SYDVKM. CDR3 protein: CASRPDRVNTGELFF. The CDR3 DNA sequence: TGTGCCAGCAGACCTGACAGGGTGAACACCGGGGAGCTGTTTTTT.

This chain joins TRBV6-1 and TRBJ1-1, with D maybe TRBD1 (6 bases). The germline gives CDR1 MNHNS, CDR2 SASEGT. The CDR3 runs 13 residues. The ends were cut back, 6 bases at V and 5 bases at J, with 13 bases in the middle. DNA of the CDR3: TGTGCCAGCAGCGTGGGGGCCTTGACTGAAGCTTTCTTT. Its protein product is CASSVGALTEAFF.

This clone was detected only a few times. The rearrangement links TRBV30 to TRBJ2-3, with a tentative D call TRBD2 (6 bases). The germline gives CDR1 GTSNPN, CDR2 SVGIG (reference sequence). V was trimmed by 1 base and J by 2 bases, leaving 16 bases between them. CDR3 length: 16 residues. The CDR3 sequence is CAWSGPRGIVTDTQYF. The CDR3 DNA reads as TGTGCCTGGAGTGGGCCCCGGGGGATAGTCACAGATACGCAGTATTTT.

The genes are TRBV28 and TRBJ2-7; TRBD1 aligns across 9 bases. Germline CDR1 is MDHEN and CDR2 is SYDVKM. The CDR3 is 14 residues long. Trimming cost V 4 bases and J 4 bases; bases outside gene matches: 5. This CDR3 is CASSYTGGAYEQYF. CDR3 nucleotide sequence: TGTGCCAGCAGTTATACAGGGGGCGCTTACGAGCAGTACTTC.

DNA of the CDR3: TGTGCCAGTAATCCGGGAATTTATGGCTACACCTTC. Protein: CASNPGIYGYTF. The V gene is TRBV19, the J gene TRBJ1-2, with D uncertain. This CDR3 region has 12 residues. Trimming removed 7 bases at V and 5 bases at J, with 11 bases between. CDR1 LNHDA and CDR2 SQIVND come from the germline V gene (reference sequence).

V and J are TRBV5-4 and TRBJ1-1; D gene unclear. The CDR3 is 14 amino acids. V lost 2 bases to trimming and J lost 2 bases, with 10 bases between them. Germline loops: CDR1 SGHNT, CDR2 YYREEE (reference sequence). The CDR3 nucleotides are TGTGCCAGCAGCTTTACCTACTCAAACACTGAAGCTTTCTTT. Its protein is CASSFTYSNTEAFF.

The rearrangement links TRBV6-4 to TRBJ1-1; a weak D match, TRBD1 (5 bases). Germline V gene sequence: CDR1 MRHNA, CDR2 SNTAGT. V was trimmed by 7 bases and J by 1 base, leaving 10 bases between them. The CDR3 has 13 residues. CDR3 protein: CASKSTENTEAFF. The DNA for the CDR3 is TGTGCCAGCAAATCGACAGAGAACACTGAAGCTTTCTTT.

The chain employs TRBV4-2 and TRBJ2-1; TRBD2 matches at 8 bases. Germline V gene lookup returns CDR1 LGHNA and CDR2 YNFKEQ. The CDR3 totals 17 residues. V was clipped by 3 bases and J by 1 base; unmatched bases: 8. CDR3 sequence: CASSHLKLADSYNEQFF. The DNA for the CDR3 is TGTGCCAGCAGCCACCTGAAACTAGCGGATTCCTACAATGAGCAGTTCTTC.

The J gene is TRBJ2-3, the V gene TRBV30; D unclear. Germline V gene lookup returns CDR1 GTSNPN and CDR2 SVGIG (reference sequence). V lost 3 bases and J 2 bases, leaving 12 bases between the germline ends. The CDR3 is 14 amino acids. This CDR3 is CAWSSRRLTDTQYF. The CDR3 nucleotides are TGTGCCTGGAGCAGTAGGCGACTCACAGATACGCAGTATTTT.

This rearrangement joins TRBV7-8 to TRBJ2-3, with 10 positions matching TRBD2. Germline V gene data show CDR1 as SGHVS and CDR2 as FQNEAQ. The J segment lost 2 bases and the V segment lost 0 bases, leaving 11 bases of the junction unmatched. This CDR3 is built from 19 residues. CDR3 protein: CASSLAGLAGDHNTDTQYF. As DNA, the CDR3 is TGTGCCAGCAGCTTAGCGGGGCTAGCGGGGGATCATAACACAGATACGCAGTATTTT.

CDR3 sequence: CASTGGWDNYNSPLHF. In nucleotides, the CDR3 is TGTGCCAGCACCGGCGGATGGGACAACTATAATTCACCCCTCCACTTT. The chain uses TRBV25-1 and TRBJ1-6, with TRBD1 as a possible D gene (6 bases). Per germline, CDR1 MGHDK and CDR2 SYGVNS. Trimming pared 7 bases from V and 3 bases from J, leaving 16 bases between. The CDR3 is made up of 16 amino acids.

This clone was detected once. The chain employs TRBV7-9 and TRBJ1-1; 9 bases agree with TRBD1. This CDR3 comprises 14 residues. Germline V lookup: CDR1 SEHNR, CDR2 FQNEAQ (reference sequence). The J segment lost 1 base and the V segment lost 4 bases, leaving 1 base of the junction unmatched. The CDR3 sequence is CASSSGQGNTEAFF. The CDR3 nucleotides are TGTGCCAGCAGCTCGGGACAGGGGAACACTGAAGCTTTCTTT.

This clone was found a few times. The chain joins TRBV4-1 to TRBJ2-7; tentative D call: TRBD2 (5 bases). Germline loops: CDR1 MGHRA, CDR2 YSYEKL. The ends were cut back, 1 base at V and 3 bases at J, with 7 bases in the middle. The CDR3 is 13 residues long. The CDR3 sequence: CASSQGGGYEQYF. The DNA for the CDR3 is TGCGCCAGCAGCCAAGGAGGAGGCTACGAGCAGTACTTC.

This clone was seen a few times. CDR3 sequence (DNA): TGTGCCGCAATGAACGGGGGGATCAATCAGCCCCAGCATTTT. This encodes CAAMNGGINQPQHF. The chain has TRBV15 and TRBJ1-5, with D perhaps matching TRBD1 (5 bases). Trimming took off 11 bases at V and 3 bases at J, with 17 bases between the two ends. Per germline, CDR1 LNHNV and CDR2 YYDKDF (reference sequence). The CDR3 consists of 14 residues.

The J gene is TRBJ1-6, the V gene TRBV7-9; D call uncertain. The CDR3 runs to 12 residues. Per the germline V gene, CDR1 is SEHNR and CDR2 is FQNEAQ (reference sequence). The ends were cut back, 1 base at V and 9 bases at J, with 4 bases in the middle. This CDR3 reads CASSLDSSPLHF. In nucleotides, the CDR3 is TGTGCCAGCAGCTTAGATAGTTCACCCCTCCACTTT.

The rearrangement joins TRBV27 to TRBJ2-7, with a possible D match to TRBD2 (6 bases). The CDR3 spans 13 residues. Germline assignment: CDR1 MNHEY and CDR2 SMNVEV (reference sequence). V lost 3 bases, J lost 3 bases, and 9 bases lay in between. CDR3 nucleotide sequence: TGTGCCAGCAGTTTGACTAGTTACTACGAGCAGTACTTC. This encodes CASSLTSYYEQYF.